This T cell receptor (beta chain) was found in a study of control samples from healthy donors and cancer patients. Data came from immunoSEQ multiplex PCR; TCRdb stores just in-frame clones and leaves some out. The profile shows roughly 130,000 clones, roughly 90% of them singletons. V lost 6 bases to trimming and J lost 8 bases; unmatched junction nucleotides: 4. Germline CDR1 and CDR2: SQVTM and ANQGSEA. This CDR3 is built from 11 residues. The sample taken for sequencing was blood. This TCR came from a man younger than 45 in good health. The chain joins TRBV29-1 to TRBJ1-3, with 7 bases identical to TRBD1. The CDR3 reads CSVSTGDTIYF. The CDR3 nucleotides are TGCAGCGTAAGCACAGGGGACACCATATATTTT.